The rows below give T cell receptor beta chains drawn from one sample of a study of post-analysis software for immune sequencing data. MiXCR, run by TCRdb on the PCR reads, gives a single entry per CDR3 protein. The top ten hold 4.9% of the sample, which has roughly 800,000 distinct CDR3 sequences, just over 45% seen once. The sequenced sample consisted of blood. All receptors derive from a girl under 18 with multiple sclerosis. Both conserved end residues are trimmed from each CDR3. Fields, in order: CDR3 protein, V gene, J gene.

CDR3aa: ASSPDSNSNQPQH
v_gene: TRBV12-3/TRBV12-4
j_gene: TRBJ1-5

CDR3aa: ASSLGPVGQGLSGANVLT
v_gene: TRBV27
j_gene: TRBJ2-6

CDR3aa: ASSFRARTGQPQH
v_gene: TRBV7-4
j_gene: TRBJ1-5

CDR3aa: ASSSGTAVNEQY
v_gene: TRBV7-2
j_gene: TRBJ2-5

CDR3aa: ASSAYSGNEQF
v_gene: TRBV7-2
j_gene: TRBJ2-1

CDR3aa: ASSPGQGRGAF
v_gene: TRBV12-3/TRBV12-4
j_gene: TRBJ1-1

CDR3aa: ASAVGQETQY
v_gene: TRBV5-1
j_gene: TRBJ2-5

CDR3aa: ASSSPSQGTDTQY
v_gene: TRBV7-3
j_gene: TRBJ2-3

CDR3aa: ARDLSRDRRYYEQY
v_gene: TRBV28
j_gene: TRBJ2-7

CDR3aa: SVGQGEGTEAF
v_gene: TRBV29-1
j_gene: TRBJ1-1

CDR3aa: ASRIRESNSPLH
v_gene: TRBV6-5
j_gene: TRBJ1-6

CDR3aa: ASRSPGVGTDTRY
v_gene: TRBV28
j_gene: TRBJ2-3

CDR3aa: ASSSSTAYGYT
v_gene: TRBV7-9
j_gene: TRBJ1-2

CDR3aa: ASSYSGQGPAEAF
v_gene: TRBV6-5
j_gene: TRBJ1-1

CDR3aa: ASSSDSPNTGELF
v_gene: TRBV7-2
j_gene: TRBJ2-2

CDR3aa: ASSPERAPDRGDTQY
v_gene: TRBV5-1
j_gene: TRBJ2-3

CDR3aa: ASSLFGVLY
v_gene: TRBV11-2
j_gene: TRBJ2-5

CDR3aa: ASSSGQGAVYEQY
v_gene: TRBV7-6
j_gene: TRBJ2-7

CDR3aa: ASSQTTPRDEQY
v_gene: TRBV4-3
j_gene: TRBJ2-7

CDR3aa: ASGVGTSGRPSSSYEQY
v_gene: TRBV2
j_gene: TRBJ2-7

CDR3aa: ASSLSTSGSHEQY
v_gene: TRBV7-9
j_gene: TRBJ2-7

CDR3aa: ASSLEFGLNFYEQY
v_gene: TRBV11-2
j_gene: TRBJ2-7

CDR3aa: ASSFLGDRANIQY
v_gene: TRBV13
j_gene: TRBJ2-4

CDR3aa: ASSVTGPYNEQF
v_gene: TRBV11-2
j_gene: TRBJ2-1

CDR3aa: ASSSTVVGSGQY
v_gene: TRBV18
j_gene: TRBJ2-4

CDR3aa: ASISVPGANTEAF
v_gene: TRBV7-9
j_gene: TRBJ1-1

CDR3aa: ATSSFRTDRENIQY
v_gene: TRBV15
j_gene: -

CDR3aa: ASSTRLAGGPGEQY
v_gene: TRBV7-2
j_gene: TRBJ2-4

CDR3aa: ASSSDRGRGSGANVLT
v_gene: TRBV28
j_gene: TRBJ2-6

CDR3aa: ASSLAGGSSDTQY
v_gene: TRBV7-9
j_gene: TRBJ2-3

CDR3aa: ASRPDLSSYNEQF
v_gene: TRBV5-1
j_gene: TRBJ2-1

CDR3aa: ASSLGTPYGIQY
v_gene: TRBV27
j_gene: TRBJ2-4

CDR3aa: ASSQDPAGNNEQF
v_gene: TRBV3-1
j_gene: TRBJ2-1

CDR3aa: ASSPYRGTNYGYT
v_gene: TRBV4-3
j_gene: TRBJ1-2

CDR3aa: AISESGLAAPRADTQY
v_gene: TRBV10-3
j_gene: TRBJ2-3

CDR3aa: ASTLGGSVGETQY
v_gene: TRBV7-3
j_gene: TRBJ2-5

CDR3aa: ASRLVPQPQH
v_gene: TRBV12-3/TRBV12-4
j_gene: TRBJ1-5

CDR3aa: ASSPSGGGYEQY
v_gene: TRBV5-1
j_gene: TRBJ2-7

CDR3aa: ASSEPGAGNEQF
v_gene: TRBV2
j_gene: TRBJ2-1

CDR3aa: SAADYEQY
v_gene: TRBV20-1
j_gene: TRBJ2-7

CDR3aa: ASGTGGMYGYT
v_gene: TRBV12-5
j_gene: TRBJ1-2

CDR3aa: AISESAGGNEQF
v_gene: TRBV10-3
j_gene: TRBJ2-1

CDR3aa: SVGPTVTQSTDTQY
v_gene: TRBV29-1
j_gene: TRBJ2-3

CDR3aa: ASSSYTEPNIQY
v_gene: TRBV5-1
j_gene: TRBJ2-4

CDR3aa: ASSQNSLLAGGAYEQY
v_gene: TRBV4-3
j_gene: -

CDR3aa: ASSESGTKTQY
v_gene: TRBV5-8
j_gene: TRBJ2-5

CDR3aa: ASSPAGPSYEQY
v_gene: TRBV12-3/TRBV12-4
j_gene: TRBJ2-7

CDR3aa: ASSSGPGDYGYT
v_gene: TRBV7-9
j_gene: TRBJ1-2

CDR3aa: ASSPQGDGYT
v_gene: TRBV27
j_gene: TRBJ1-2

CDR3aa: ASSRTGGDRYT
v_gene: TRBV9
j_gene: TRBJ1-2

CDR3aa: ASSSIAGGSTDTQY
v_gene: TRBV5-5
j_gene: TRBJ2-3

CDR3aa: ASSVLAGELF
v_gene: TRBV9
j_gene: TRBJ2-2

CDR3aa: ASSPSPGGSSYEQY
v_gene: TRBV7-7
j_gene: TRBJ2-7

CDR3aa: SVRTGGDTIY
v_gene: TRBV29-1
j_gene: TRBJ1-3

CDR3aa: ASSVGAGTAEKLF
v_gene: TRBV9
j_gene: TRBJ1-4